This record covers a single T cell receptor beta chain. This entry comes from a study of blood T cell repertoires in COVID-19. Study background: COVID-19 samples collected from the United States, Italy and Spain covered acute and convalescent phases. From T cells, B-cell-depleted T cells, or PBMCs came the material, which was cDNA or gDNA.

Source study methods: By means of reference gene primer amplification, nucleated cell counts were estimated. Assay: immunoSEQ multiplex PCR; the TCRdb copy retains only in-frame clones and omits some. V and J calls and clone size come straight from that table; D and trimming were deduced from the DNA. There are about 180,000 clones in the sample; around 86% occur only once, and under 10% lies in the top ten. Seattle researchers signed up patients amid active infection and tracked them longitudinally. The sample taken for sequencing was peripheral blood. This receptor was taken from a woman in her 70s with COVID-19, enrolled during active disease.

CDR3 nucleotide sequence: TGCGCCAGCAGTGATCCGGGTGCCCCCCACACCGGGGAGCTGTTTTTT. It yields the protein CASSDPGAPHTGELFF. J is TRBJ2-2 and V is TRBV10-1, with unresolved D. The CDR3 consists of 16 residues. Trimming stripped 3 bases from V and 3 bases from J, with 14 bases between. Germline CDR1 reads WNHNN; CDR2 reads SYGVQD (reference sequence).